The entry below describes one T cell receptor (beta chain). The record originates from a study of blood T cell repertoires in COVID-19. The wider study: From the United States, Italy and Spain came samples of acute and convalescent COVID-19.

The table came from immunoSEQ multiplex PCR; TCRdb's copy has only in-frame clones and leaves some out. This table has approximately 260,000 clones, 75% to 90% appearing once. The germline gives CDR1 GTSNPN, CDR2 SVGIG (reference sequence). This CDR3 comprises 13 residues. Trimming removed 4 bases from V and 3 bases from J, with 13 bases in between. The sequenced sample consisted of peripheral blood. The J gene is TRBJ2-7, the V gene TRBV30, with unresolved D. This clonotype was obtained from a woman aged 35 to 49 who had recovered from COVID-19. The CDR3 DNA sequence: TGTGCCTGGAAGCGTCACACCATCTACGAGCAGTACTTC. As protein: CAWKRHTIYEQYF.